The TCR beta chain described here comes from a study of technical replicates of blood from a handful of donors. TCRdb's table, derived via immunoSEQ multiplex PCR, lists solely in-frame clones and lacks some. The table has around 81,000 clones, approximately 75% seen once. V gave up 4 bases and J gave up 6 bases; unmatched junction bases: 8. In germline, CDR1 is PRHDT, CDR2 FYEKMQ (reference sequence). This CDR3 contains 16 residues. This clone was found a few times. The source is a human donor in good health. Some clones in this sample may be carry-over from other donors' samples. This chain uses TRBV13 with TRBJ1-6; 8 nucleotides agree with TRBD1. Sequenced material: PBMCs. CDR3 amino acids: CASSSTRTGFNSPLHF. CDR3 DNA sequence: TGTGCCAGCAGCTCTACGCGGACAGGGTTTAATTCACCCCTCCACTTT.